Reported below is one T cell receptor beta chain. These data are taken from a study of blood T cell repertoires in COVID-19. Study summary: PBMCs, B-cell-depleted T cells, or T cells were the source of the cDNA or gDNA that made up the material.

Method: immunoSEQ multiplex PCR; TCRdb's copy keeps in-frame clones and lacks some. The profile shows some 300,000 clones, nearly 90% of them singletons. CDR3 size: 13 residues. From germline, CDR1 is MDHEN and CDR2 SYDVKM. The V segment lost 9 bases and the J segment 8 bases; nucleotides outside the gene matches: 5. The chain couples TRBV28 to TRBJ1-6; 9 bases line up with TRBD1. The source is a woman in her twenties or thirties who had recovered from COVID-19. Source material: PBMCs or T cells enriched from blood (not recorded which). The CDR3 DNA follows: TGTGCCAGTCGGACAGGGGTTTATTCACCCCTCCACTTT. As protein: CASRTGVYSPLHF.